Shown below are 9 T cell receptor beta chains from a single sample sequenced in a study of Graves' ophthalmopathy and Graves' hyperthyroidism. TCR beta CDR3 amplification used RNA transcripts. Second-round multiplex PCR came after a first-round RT-PCR that employed HTBI primers. TCRdb reprocessed the multiplex PCR reads with MiXCR, giving one entry per CDR3 protein. The top ten hold approximately 46% of the sample, which has almost 750,000 distinct CDR3 sequences, roughly 40% seen once. Source material: peripheral blood. The receptors shown here come from an adult man with Graves' ophthalmopathy.

This rearrangement joins TRBV10-3 to TRBJ2-5, with a possible D match to TRBD1 (5 bases). The CDR3 is made up of 16 amino acids. Germline V CDR1 and CDR2: ENHRY, SYGVKD. V shed 10 bases and J shed 2 bases, with 23 bases lying between them. Written as DNA, the CDR3 is TGTGCCAGCAGCCCCATGATCGCGACAGCACAAGAGACCCAGTACTTC. It specifies CASSPMIATAQETQYF.

This clonotype was picked up many times. The chain links TRBV6-5 to TRBJ1-2; D remains unclear. This CDR3 region has 12 residues. The V and J ends lost 5 bases and 2 bases respectively, with 6 bases between them. CDR1 and CDR2 from the germline V gene are MNHEY and SVGAGI. The CDR3 bases are TGTGCCAGCAGTGAGCAAAACTATGGCTACACCTTC. It translates to CASSEQNYGYTF.

This clonotype was counted many times. The V call is TRBV7-9, the J call TRBJ1-5, with D hard to call. Germline V gene data show CDR1 as SEHNR and CDR2 as FQNEAQ (reference sequence). The V end was cut by 1 base, the J end by 9 bases, with 13 bases between. The CDR3 totals 14 residues. The CDR3 DNA reads as TGTGCCAGCAGCTTAGATGCGGGATTAGCGCCCCAGCATTTT. Its protein product is CASSLDAGLAPQHF.

V and J are TRBV25-1 and TRBJ2-2; TRBD1 aligns across 8 bases. CDR1 and CDR2 from the germline V gene are MGHDK and SYGVNS. CDR3 size: 17 residues. J gave up 1 base and V 6 bases, and 10 bases lay outside the gene matches. CDR3 loop: CASSLAPGTGNTGELFF. The CDR3 DNA is TGTGCCAGCAGCTTGGCACCCGGGACAGGGAACACCGGGGAGCTGTTTTTT. The whole variable domain, filled in from reference TRBV25-1 and TRBJ2-2, reads EADIYQTPRYLVIGTGKKITLECSQTMGHDKMYWYQQDPGMELHLIHYSYGVNSTEKGDLSSESTVSRIRTEHFPLTLESARPSHTSQYLCASSLAPGTGNTGELFFGEGSRLTVL.

The chain employs TRBV10-3 and TRBJ2-5; D gene unclear. The germline CDR1 and CDR2 sequences are ENHRY and SYGVKD. The V and J ends lost 4 bases and 9 bases respectively, with 9 bases between them. CDR3 length: 11 residues. CDR3 nucleotide sequence: TGTGCCATCAGTGCGGGTGGGGCCCAGTACTTC. As protein: CAISAGGAQYF.

This clonotype has ten or more counts. The J gene is TRBJ2-2, the V gene TRBV10-3; no clear D gene. Trimming removed 4 bases at V and 4 bases at J, with 7 bases between. CDR1 is ENHRY, CDR2 SYGVKD, per germline. CDR3 size: 13 residues. The CDR3 DNA is TGTGCCATCAGTGGAGGATTCACCGGGGAGCTGTTTTTT. Its translation is CAISGGFTGELFF.

The chain carries TRBV7-4 and TRBJ1-2; the D is unclear. Trimming took 2 bases from V and 9 from J, leaving 13 bases between them. Germline values: CDR1 SGHVT, CDR2 SQSDAQ. This CDR3 spans 13 amino acids. The CDR3 loop reads CASSLYSGDSYTF. The CDR3 region has the DNA TGTGCCAGCAGCTTATACTCGGGTGATAGCTACACCTTC.

This clonotype was observed at least ten times. The V gene is TRBV5-8, the J gene TRBJ1-5; D unclear. The CDR3 is 14 amino acids. From germline, CDR1 is SGHTS and CDR2 YDEGEE. The ends were cut back, 0 bases at V and 3 bases at J, with 7 bases in the middle. The CDR3 sequence: CASSLGRYNQPQHF. The CDR3 DNA reads TGTGCCAGCAGCTTGGGCAGGTACAATCAGCCCCAGCATTTT.

Comment on this clonotype: An end of the junction does not agree with germline; a read error may underlie this. CDR3 DNA sequence: TGTGCCAGCAGTCCAGGACAGTACCTCAATCAGCCCCAGCATTTT. This translates into CASSPGQYLNQPQHF. This chain connects TRBV24-1 to TRBJ1-5, with D maybe TRBD1 (6 bases). The CDR3 is made up of 15 amino acids. Germline CDR1 reads KGHDR; CDR2 reads SFDVKD.